This T cell receptor beta chain originates from a study of blood T cell repertoires in COVID-19. Study as a whole: Italy, Spain and the United States were the sources of the convalescent and acute COVID-19 samples.

Profiling relied on immunoSEQ multiplex PCR, and the TCRdb table lists in-frame clones only, not all of them. Among about 120,000 clones listed, 65% to 90% were seen once. The source is a man at least 80 years old with active or convalescent COVID-19. Sequencing input: peripheral blood.

CDR3 region: CASSSLAGGPGTDTQYF. DNA for the CDR3: TGTGCCAGCAGCTCATTAGCGGGGGGGCCGGGCACAGATACGCAGTATTTT. The rearrangement uses TRBV5-4 and TRBJ2-3, with 11 bases lining up with TRBD2. Germline CDR1 is SGHNT and CDR2 is YYREEE (reference sequence). V shed 3 bases, J shed 1 base, and the junction held 7 bases outside the gene matches. The CDR3 totals 17 residues.